The clone carrying this T cell receptor (beta chain) was counted only a few times. Antigen: not known. The data are from a study of early T cells in non-severe SARS-CoV-2 infection. Study as a whole: RNA in bulk from unsorted whole blood was sequenced, and chains were unpaired. Study results and limitations: Database matching using VDJdb favored anti-spike CD8 responses, with private and CD4 specificities left missing.

Individual cDNA molecules received unique molecular identifiers during library preparation. TCRdb re-called the 5' RACE reads through MiXCR, storing one row per CDR3 protein. This sample carries approximately 100,000 distinct CDR3 sequences, around 17% of them seen once, and the ten largest clones take roughly 1.2%. V lost 5 bases and J lost 4, with 15 bases in between. Germline assignment: CDR1 LGHNA and CDR2 YSLEER. The CDR3 covers 15 residues. The sequence derives from an adult who was a healthcare worker with PCR-confirmed SARS-CoV-2 infection or an uninfected control (not recorded which). Sequenced input: whole blood. The V gene is TRBV4-3, the J gene TRBJ1-5, with D possibly matching TRBD1 (5 bases). CDR3 sequence reads: CASSWTTGGNQPQHF. CDR3 nucleotide sequence: TGCGCCAGCAGCTGGACCACCGGGGGGAATCAGCCCCAGCATTTT.